Listed below are T cell receptor beta chains from one sample, sequenced in a study of blood T cell repertoires in COVID-19. The repertoire was sequenced with immunoSEQ multiplex PCR; TCRdb's copy has only in-frame clones and lacks some. The sample records 130,000 to 150,000 clones, 88% being singletons. Sequenced input: peripheral blood. Receptor source: a man between 45 and 60 years old with active or convalescent COVID-19. CDR3s include the opening cysteine and the closing phenylalanine or tryptophan. Fields, in order: CDR3 protein, CDR3 DNA, clone size, V gene, CDR3 length, J gene, D gene. D genes are given only for firm matches. The size entry is marked missing in some rows and otherwise reads once, few, many or a size class.

CASSSKAGGSAEAFF | TGTGCCAGTAGCTCTAAGGCAGGGGGATCCGCTGAAGCTTTCTTT | . | TRBV19 | 15 | TRBJ1-1 | TRBD1
CASSTRTTGYTF | TGTGCCAGCAGTACCCGGACAACCGGCTACACCTTC | . | TRBV12-3/TRBV12-4 | 12 | TRBJ1-2 | .
CASSHGLAGGPSRETQYF | TGTGCCAGCAGCCATGGACTAGCGGGAGGGCCCTCAAGAGAGACCCAGTACTTC | . | TRBV14 | 18 | TRBJ2-5 | TRBD2
CASSYEGLAYTGELFF | TGTGCCAGCAGTTACGAGGGACTAGCCTACACCGGGGAGCTGTTTTTT | . | TRBV6-2/TRBV6-3 | 16 | TRBJ2-2 | TRBD2
CASSLGFGVTNEKLFF | TGCGCCAGCAGCTTAGGTTTTGGAGTCACTAATGAAAAACTGTTTTTT | . | TRBV5-1 | 16 | TRBJ1-4 | .
CASSLFPGAGYTF | TGTGCCAGCAGTTTATTTCCAGGGGCTGGCTACACCTTC | . | TRBV28 | 13 | TRBJ1-2 | .
CAWSEGTGGAYNEQFF | TGTGCCTGGAGTGAGGGGACAGGGGGCGCCTACAATGAGCAGTTCTTC | . | TRBV30 | 16 | TRBJ2-1 | TRBD1
CASRTPGTGVYEQYF | TGTGCCAGCAGGACCCCGGGGACAGGGGTCTACGAGCAGTACTTC | . | TRBV6-6 | 15 | TRBJ2-7 | TRBD1
CASSFYPNNEQFF | TGCGCCAGCAGCTTCTACCCAAACAATGAGCAGTTCTTC | . | TRBV5-1 | 13 | TRBJ2-1 | .
CASSLVRTGSGGELFF | TGTGCCAGCAGTTTGGTAAGGACAGGTTCCGGCGGGGAGCTGTTTTTT | many | TRBV28 | 16 | TRBJ2-2 | TRBD1
CSVYPGGPYNEQFF | TGCAGCGTCTATCCGGGGGGCCCCTACAATGAGCAGTTCTTC | . | TRBV29-1 | 14 | TRBJ2-1 | .
CASSSLYEQYF | TGTGCCAGCAGTTCCCTTTACGAGCAGTACTTC | . | TRBV28 | 11 | TRBJ2-7 | .
CASSGRGNIQYF | TGTGCCAGCAGTGGCCGGGGGAACATTCAGTACTTC | . | TRBV2 | 12 | TRBJ2-4 | .
CASSLGGQASSYEQYF | TGCGCCAGCAGCTTGGGGGGACAGGCGAGCTCCTACGAGCAGTACTTC | . | TRBV5-1 | 16 | TRBJ2-7 | TRBD1
CAWSVVPGLNQPQHF | TGTGCCTGGAGTGTTGTTCCAGGACTGAATCAGCCCCAGCATTTT | . | TRBV30 | 15 | TRBJ1-5 | .
CASSDHLGQKIPSPLHF | TGTGCCAGTAGTGATCACCTGGGACAGAAAATCCCCTCACCCCTCCACTTT | . | TRBV19 | 17 | TRBJ1-6 | TRBD1
CASSPQGDEKLFF | TGTGCCAGCAGCCCCCAGGGCGATGAAAAACTGTTTTTT | . | TRBV5-4 | 13 | TRBJ1-4 | .
CASSLVHLDTQYF | TGTGCCAGCAGTTTAGTTCATTTAGATACGCAGTATTTT | . | TRBV28 | 13 | TRBJ2-3 | .
CSVARNTEAFF | TGCAGCGTTGCCCGGAACACTGAAGCTTTCTTT | . | TRBV29-1 | 11 | TRBJ1-1 | .
CASNSRGPRETQYF | TGTGCCAGCAACTCCAGGGGGCCGAGGGAGACCCAGTACTTC | once | TRBV6-5 | 14 | TRBJ2-5 | TRBD1
CASSLEGQSTDTQYF | TGTGCCAGCAGCTTAGAGGGACAGAGCACAGATACGCAGTATTTT | few | TRBV7-2 | 15 | TRBJ2-3 | TRBD1
CSASSGIYEKLFF | TGCAGTGCTAGTTCGGGTATTTACGAAAAACTGTTTTTT | . | TRBV20-1 | 13 | TRBJ1-4 | .
CASSLDRGGNNEQFF | TGTGCCAGCAGCTTAGATCGGGGGGGGAACAATGAGCAGTTCTTC | . | TRBV7-2 | 15 | TRBJ2-1 | TRBD2
CASTSGQGTLNYGYTF | TGTGCCAGCACCTCCGGACAGGGCACCCTTAACTATGGCTACACCTTC | many | TRBV5-6 | 16 | TRBJ1-2 | TRBD1
CASSTTGTTRYNEQFF | TGTGCCAGCAGCACCACCGGGACTACCCGCTACAATGAGCAGTTCTTC | . | TRBV9 | 16 | TRBJ2-1 | TRBD2
CATSRDTGRNSPLHF | TGTGCCACCAGCAGAGATACAGGGCGGAATTCACCCCTCCACTTT | . | TRBV15 | 15 | TRBJ1-6 | .
CASKPPGWTEAFF | TGTGCCAGCAAACCTCCAGGGTGGACTGAAGCTTTCTTT | . | TRBV28 | 13 | TRBJ1-1 | .
CASSTQTGGYGYTF | TGTGCCAGCAGCACCCAAACAGGGGGCTATGGCTACACCTTC | . | TRBV9 | 14 | TRBJ1-2 | TRBD1
CASSLQGKYGYTF | TGTGCCAGCTCTCTACAGGGGAAGTATGGCTACACCTTC | . | TRBV18 | 13 | TRBJ1-2 | TRBD1
CASSAIGQGHNEQFF | TGTGCCAGCAGCGCAATCGGACAGGGCCACAATGAGCAGTTCTTC | . | TRBV6-2/TRBV6-3 | 15 | TRBJ2-1 | TRBD1
CASSGGSQGNYGYTF | TGTGCCAGCAGCGGAGGATCACAGGGGAACTATGGCTACACCTTC | . | TRBV3-1/TRBV3-2 | 15 | TRBJ1-2 | TRBD1
CASRLRGGTGELFF | TGTGCCAGCCGGTTGAGGGGAGGTACCGGGGAGCTGTTTTTT | . | TRBV6-6 | 14 | TRBJ2-2 | .
CASSSGTGGREQFF | TGTGCCAGCAGCTCCGGGACAGGGGGCCGGGAGCAGTTCTTC | few | TRBV7-9 | 14 | TRBJ2-1 | TRBD1
CARSLAGTVGTEAFF | TGTGCCAGAAGCTTAGCCGGGACAGTTGGAACTGAAGCTTTCTTT | once | TRBV5-3 | 15 | TRBJ1-1 | TRBD1
CASSDRNYGYTF | TGTGCCAGCAGCGACAGGAACTATGGCTACACCTTC | . | TRBV6-5 | 12 | TRBJ1-2 | .
CASSPGITSGELFF | TGTGCCAGCAGCCCCGGGATTACGAGCGGGGAGCTGTTTTTT | . | TRBV7-3 | 14 | TRBJ2-2 | .
CASYERERVTDTQYF | TGTGCCAGCTACGAGCGGGAGCGGGTGACAGATACGCAGTATTTT | . | TRBV6-5 | 15 | TRBJ2-3 | TRBD2
CASRRDSQGGEQFF | TGTGCCAGCAGACGGGACTCCCAGGGAGGTGAGCAGTTCTTC | . | TRBV7-3 | 14 | TRBJ2-1 | .
CATSTQGAPGYTF | TGTGCCACCAGCACGCAGGGGGCGCCTGGCTACACCTTC | . | TRBV15 | 13 | TRBJ1-2 | TRBD1
CASSLAPDYQETQYF | TGTGCCAGCAGCTTGGCGCCAGACTACCAAGAGACCCAGTACTTC | . | TRBV5-4 | 15 | TRBJ2-5 | .
CASSHRQNSNQPQHF | TGTGCCAGCAGTCATAGACAAAATAGCAATCAGCCCCAGCATTTT | once | TRBV6-5 | 15 | TRBJ1-5 | .
CASSLLTGASYGYTF | TGTGCCAGCAGTTTACTGACAGGGGCCTCCTATGGCTACACCTTC | . | TRBV28 | 15 | TRBJ1-2 | TRBD1
CASRTGTTYTDTQYF | TGTGCCAGCAGAACCGGGACTACCTACACAGATACGCAGTATTTT | . | TRBV6-5 | 15 | TRBJ2-3 | TRBD2
CASSLGQNYEQYF | TGCGCCAGCAGCTTGGGCCAGAATTACGAGCAGTACTTC | . | TRBV5-1 | 13 | TRBJ2-7 | .
CSVARQGGHSYEQYF | TGCAGCGTCGCTCGACAGGGGGGACACTCCTACGAGCAGTACTTC | few | TRBV29-1 | 15 | TRBJ2-7 | TRBD1
CASSSRQLGGDMNTEAFF | TGTGCCAGCAGCTCCCGACAACTGGGGGGGGACATGAACACTGAAGCTTTCTTT | few | TRBV7-9 | 18 | TRBJ1-1 | .
CSARPGETQYF | TGCAGTGCCAGACCCGGGGAGACCCAGTACTTC | . | TRBV20-1 | 11 | TRBJ2-5 | .
CASRGGMGSQPQHF | TGTGCCAGCAGGGGGGGTATGGGGAGCCAGCCCCAGCATTTT | . | TRBV6-5 | 14 | TRBJ1-5 | .
CATSRAGGFQETQYF | TGTGCCACCAGCAGAGCGGGAGGCTTCCAAGAGACCCAGTACTTC | . | TRBV15 | 15 | TRBJ2-5 | TRBD2
CATSGARTGGKNEQYF | TGTGCCACCAGTGGTGCCAGGACAGGGGGTAAGAACGAGCAGTACTTC | . | TRBV24-1 | 16 | TRBJ2-7 | TRBD1
CASSLTWTVANTGELFF | TGCGCCAGCAGCCTAACCTGGACTGTAGCGAACACCGGGGAGCTGTTTTTT | . | TRBV4-1 | 17 | TRBJ2-2 | .
CASSYRTGVTYIQYF | TGTGCCAGCAGTTATCGGACAGGGGTTACGTACATTCAGTACTTC | once | TRBV27 | 15 | TRBJ2-4 | TRBD1